The TCR beta chain described here comes from a study of shared clonotypes between healthy human individuals. Assay execution took place at the deep level. Authors' methods: ImmunoSEQ sequences covered only the junction and lacked quality scores; filtering therefore differed. The table came from immunoSEQ multiplex PCR; TCRdb's copy has only in-frame clones and leaves some out. V and J calls and clone size are those listed in that table; D and trimming were worked out from the DNA. The repertoire holds roughly 2,000,000 clones, about 95% seen once, with 1.2% in the top ten. Naive CD8 populations comprised CD45RO-negative cells positively selected for CCR7, excluding terminally differentiated effector memory CD45RA+ cells. CDR3 size: 14 residues. Germline loops: CDR1 MNHEY, CDR2 SMNVEV (reference sequence). V shed 4 bases and J shed 1 base, with 8 bases lying between them. Remarks on this clone: Its antigen is unidentified. Other nucleotide sequences in the sample specify the same CDR3.

Findings and caveats of the study: Non-shared clonotypes were found to have lower generation probabilities than the clonotypes that were shared by all four of the sorted-subset donors. Clonotype sharing levels among donors were expected to vary with sequencing depth.

This TCR was recovered from a young man in good health. The chain recombines TRBV27 with TRBJ2-1; D remains ambiguous. Material for sequencing was naive CD8+ T cells sorted from blood. The CDR3 DNA sequence: TGTGCCAGCAGTTCACCGGGTTCCTACAATGAGCAGTTCTTC. Protein product: CASSSPGSYNEQFF.